This TCR beta chain was captured in a study of beta chain features in type 1 diabetes. This clone was seen a handful of times. Its antigen is currently unknown. As every portion of the isolated RNA was reverse transcribed, the sequencing read expressed TCRB transcripts. Data came from immunoSEQ multiplex PCR; TCRdb stores just in-frame clones and leaves some out. The sample records a few hundred thousand clones, roughly a tenth being singletons. Study-wide points: Type 1 diabetes patients showed a moderate but significant shortening of TCRB CDR3s in all four CD4+ subsets. Compared with healthy donors, patients appeared to share more similar naive, central memory and regulatory TCRB repertoires. Using cDNA template may skew counts toward highly expressing activated cells. Any HLA type influence on TCRB rearrangement was left unresolved here.

CDR3 length: 14 amino acids. Trimming cost V 4 bases and J 8 bases; bases outside gene matches: 10. Looked up from germline, CDR1 is SGDLS and CDR2 is YYNGEE. V gene TRBV9 combines with J gene TRBJ1-2, with 8 bases aligning to TRBD1. The sample comprised central memory CD4+ T cells from blood. The sequence came from a man aged 25 to 40 with type 1 diabetes. The DNA for the CDR3 is TGTGCCAGCAGCCCCGACAGGGGCGGATTCGGCTACACCTTC. Its translation: CASSPDRGGFGYTF.